The rows below give T cell receptor beta chains drawn from one sample of a study of follicular helper T cells after annual influenza vaccination. Only in-frame clones appear in the TCRdb table, and some are missing; sequencing was by immunoSEQ multiplex PCR. This sample has about 11,000 clones, with less than 85% found just once. The specimen comprised CXCR5- memory CD4+ T cells sorted from blood, sampled 6 weeks after influenza vaccination. The receptors were sampled from an adult who received the influenza vaccine. Both conserved end residues are part of each CDR3. The D gene is left open where the match is weak. Rows may omit the clone size; those that give it use once, few, many or a size class.

j_call v_call d_call clone_size cdr3_aa cdr3_nt
TRBJ2-3 TRBV4-2 TRBD2 once CASSQGLTGGLVPASTDTQYF TGTGCCAGCAGCCAAGGTTTGACGGGGGGGCTGGTTCCCGCTAGCACAGATACGCAGTATTTT
TRBJ2-7 TRBV27 NA NA CASSLTGANSYEQYF TGTGCCAGCAGTTTAACGGGAGCCAATTCCTACGAGCAGTACTTC
TRBJ1-3 TRBV28 NA NA CASSQGASGNTIYF TGTGCCAGCAGCCAAGGGGCCTCTGGAAACACCATATATTTT
TRBJ1-1 TRBV25-1 TRBD1 few CASNPTGTFTEAFF TGTGCCAGCAACCCGACAGGGACATTCACTGAAGCTTTCTTT
TRBJ2-2 TRBV18 TRBD2 NA CASSPRTLGGGESGELFF TGTGCCAGCTCACCCCGCACCCTTGGCGGGGGGGAGAGCGGGGAGCTGTTTTTT
TRBJ2-7 TRBV11-2 NA once CASSLSPGLPYEQYF TGTGCCAGCAGCTTGTCGCCAGGGCTCCCCTACGAGCAGTACTTC
TRBJ2-4 TRBV7-9 TRBD1 NA CASSSRTGNNIQYF TGTGCCAGCAGCTCCCGGACAGGGAATAACATTCAGTACTTC
TRBJ2-3 TRBV11-3 NA NA CASSLGGRVWDTQYF TGTGCCAGCAGCTTAGGGGGCAGGGTCTGGGATACGCAGTATTTT
TRBJ2-7 TRBV19 TRBD1 NA CASSSTGDSSYEQYF TGTGCCAGTAGCTCGACAGGGGACTCATCCTACGAGCAGTACTTC
TRBJ1-4 TRBV29-1 NA NA CSVWRNEKLFF TGCAGCGTATGGAGAAATGAAAAACTGTTTTTT
TRBJ1-1 TRBV18 NA once CASSPTTGVGGTEAFF TGTGCCAGCTCACCTACTACGGGGGTCGGGGGGACTGAAGCTTTCTTT
TRBJ1-5 TRBV6-5 NA NA CASSVQSLSQPQHF TGTGCCAGCAGTGTACAGAGTTTAAGTCAGCCCCAGCATTTT
TRBJ1-1 TRBV11-3 NA NA CASSFSTQNTEAFF TGTGCCAGCAGCTTTTCGACACAGAACACTGAAGCTTTCTTT
TRBJ1-3 TRBV19 NA NA CASSILWGSGNTIYF TGTGCCAGTAGTATTCTCTGGGGGTCTGGAAACACCATATATTTT
TRBJ2-7 TRBV18 NA few CASPYREQYF TGTGCCAGCCCCTACCGCGAGCAGTACTTC
TRBJ1-2 TRBV6-5 NA NA CASSRTGAQYGYTF TGTGCCAGCAGCAGGACCGGGGCCCAATATGGCTACACCTTC
TRBJ1-6 TRBV5-1 TRBD1 NA CASSSSTGPYNSPLHF TGCGCCAGCAGCTCATCGACAGGGCCCTATAATTCACCCCTCCACTTT
TRBJ2-4 TRBV18 TRBD1 NA CASSGTGRNIQYF TGTGCCAGCTCCGGGACAGGTCGCAACATTCAGTACTTC
TRBJ2-3 TRBV4-3 TRBD2 NA CASSQTSGGRDTQYF TGCGCCAGCAGCCAGACTAGCGGGGGTAGGGATACGCAGTATTTT
TRBJ1-5 TRBV2 NA NA CASSEPNQPQHF TGTGCCAGCAGTGAACCGAATCAGCCCCAGCATTTT
TRBJ1-6 TRBV9 TRBD1 NA CASSRQGVSNSPLHF TGTGCCAGCAGTCGTCAGGGGGTCTCTAATTCACCCCTCCACTTT
TRBJ1-2 TRBV6-1 TRBD1 NA CASSGGTGASSNYGYTF TGTGCCAGCAGTGGCGGGACAGGGGCCTCATCTAACTATGGCTACACCTTC
TRBJ2-2 TRBV7-8 NA NA CASSLQGDTTGELFF TGTGCCAGCAGCTTACAAGGCGACACCACCGGGGAGCTGTTTTTT
TRBJ2-2 TRBV7-2 NA NA CASSRTANTGELFF TGTGCCAGCAGCCGGACAGCGAACACCGGGGAGCTGTTTTTT
TRBJ1-4 TRBV6-6 NA once CASSLGMYEKLFF TGTGCCAGCAGTTTAGGGATGTATGAAAAACTGTTTTTT
TRBJ1-5 TRBV7-8 NA once CASSLGVAGTQPQHF TGTGCCAGCAGCTTAGGAGTCGCGGGAACTCAGCCCCAGCATTTT
TRBJ1-4 TRBV7-9 TRBD1 few CASSTDRGDEKLFF TGTGCCAGCAGCACAGACAGGGGCGATGAAAAACTGTTTTTT
TRBJ2-7 TRBV5-1 NA NA CASSRSSRTDEEQYF TGCGCCAGCAGCCGATCCTCCCGGACAGATGAGGAGCAGTACTTC
TRBJ1-1 TRBV29-1 NA NA CSVEGTVDTEAFF TGCAGCGTTGAAGGGACCGTCGACACTGAAGCTTTCTTT
TRBJ2-1 TRBV7-9 NA NA CASSLVIGGDTIF TGTGCCAGCAGCTTAGTCATTGGAGGGGACACGATCTTC
TRBJ2-7 TRBV6-1 TRBD1 few CASSGPGQGTKQYF TGTGCCAGCAGTGGTCCGGGACAGGGTACGAAGCAGTACTTC
TRBJ2-3 TRBV5-4 NA NA CASSSDRYTQYF TGTGCCAGCAGCTCTGACAGGTATACGCAGTATTTT
TRBJ2-3 TRBV5-6 TRBD2 NA CASSRTRWVKDTQYF TGTGCCAGCAGCAGGACTAGATGGGTAAAGGATACGCAGTATTTT
TRBJ2-2 TRBV18 NA once CASSSRDFYTGELFF TGTGCCAGCTCATCCCGGGACTTTTACACCGGGGAGCTGTTTTTT
TRBJ1-2 TRBV5-1 NA NA CASSPGGGGYTF TGCGCCAGCAGCCCTGGGGGGGGTGGCTACACCTTC
TRBJ1-1 TRBV7-9 TRBD1 NA CASSPDRVGAFF TGTGCCAGCAGCCCCGACAGGGTTGGCGCTTTCTTT
TRBJ1-2 TRBV6-6 TRBD1 few CASSSRQGSNYGYTF TGTGCCAGCAGCTCCAGACAGGGCTCTAACTATGGCTACACCTTC
TRBJ2-7 TRBV27 TRBD1 NA CASRWAGTGGYEQYF TGTGCCAGCAGGTGGGCCGGGACAGGGGGTTACGAGCAGTACTTC
TRBJ2-1 TRBV10-3 NA NA CAISESGANNEQFF TGTGCCATCAGTGAATCGGGGGCTAACAATGAGCAGTTCTTC
TRBJ2-4 TRBV7-2 NA NA CASSLEVGPKNIQYF TGTGCCAGCAGCTTAGAAGTCGGCCCCAAAAACATTCAGTACTTC
TRBJ2-2 TRBV4-3 TRBD1 NA CASSSQTGTNTGELFF TGCGCCAGCAGCTCCCAGACAGGGACGAACACCGGGGAGCTGTTTTTT
TRBJ2-5 TRBV5-6 NA NA CASSVRVVRAQETQYF TGTGCCAGCAGCGTCAGGGTGGTTCGTGCCCAAGAGACCCAGTACTTC
TRBJ1-6 TRBV5-5 TRBD1 few CASSLSLVDRVNSPLHF TGTGCCAGCAGCTTGAGTCTGGTCGACAGGGTTAATTCACCCCTCCACTTT
TRBJ1-3 TRBV15 NA NA CATSFGTSGNTIYF TGTGCCACCAGCTTCGGGACCTCTGGAAACACCATATATTTT
TRBJ1-1 TRBV7-3 NA NA CASSSLSRTEAFF TGTGCCAGCAGCTCCTTAAGTCGGACTGAAGCTTTCTTT
TRBJ2-5 TRBV18 TRBD2 NA CASSSPASGGQGTQYF TGTGCCAGCTCATCACCGGCTAGCGGGGGACAAGGGACCCAGTACTTC
TRBJ1-4 TRBV2 TRBD1 few CASILDRGYEKLFF TGTGCCAGCATCCTCGACAGGGGGTATGAAAAACTGTTTTTT
TRBJ1-2 TRBV6-4 NA NA CASSDRYSSGYTF TGTGCCAGCAGTGACCGTTACTCGTCTGGCTACACCTTC
TRBJ2-1 TRBV5-1 TRBD2 NA CASSLRWFSGGSEQFF TGCGCCAGCAGCTTGAGGTGGTTTAGCGGGGGGAGTGAGCAGTTCTTC
TRBJ1-2 TRBV5-1 NA few CASSFPRGKGYTF TGCGCCAGCAGCTTCCCCCGGGGGAAAGGCTACACCTTC
TRBJ2-3 TRBV7-2 NA NA CASSPAGTDTQYF TGTGCCAGCAGCCCGGCCGGGACCGATACGCAGTATTTT
TRBJ2-1 TRBV27 NA NA CASSLSLGGLGNEQFF TGTGCCAGCAGTTTATCACTTGGGGGCCTGGGAAATGAGCAGTTCTTC
TRBJ2-2 TRBV2 NA NA CASSKQGNTGELFF TGTGCCAGCTCAAAACAGGGGAACACCGGGGAGCTGTTTTTT
TRBJ1-1 TRBV5-1 NA NA CASSLAERQPNTEAFF TGCGCCAGCAGCTTGGCCGAAAGACAGCCGAACACTGAAGCTTTCTTT
TRBJ2-3 TRBV2 TRBD2 NA CASRRGLAGGHTQYF TGTGCCAGCAGGAGGGGACTAGCGGGGGGTCATACGCAGTATTTT
TRBJ2-4 TRBV4-2 TRBD2 NA CASSQGASGGAAKNIQYF TGTGCCAGCAGCCAAGGGGCTAGCGGGGGGGCGGCCAAAAACATTCAGTACTTC
TRBJ1-2 TRBV5-1 TRBD1 NA CASSFGDRAAGGDYTF TGCGCCAGCAGCTTTGGGGACAGGGCTGCGGGGGGCGACTACACCTTC
TRBJ2-2 TRBV11-2 TRBD2 NA CASSPQTSGGTGELFF TGTGCCAGCAGCCCACAGACTAGCGGGGGTACCGGGGAGCTGTTTTTT
TRBJ2-7 TRBV10-3 NA NA CAIRHSDSSYEQYF TGTGCCATCAGGCACTCCGACAGCTCCTACGAGCAGTACTTC